This T cell receptor beta chain was captured by sequencing in a study of T cell responses to AZD1222 COVID-19 vaccine. The study, taken as a whole, reports: Nearly half of spike-specific TCRs reportedly target variant regions that are unmutated in the B.1.351 and B.1.1.7 variants. Baseline seropositivity occurred in only six AZD1222 recipients.

The germline CDR1 and CDR2 sequences are MNHEY and SMNVEV (reference sequence). This CDR3 is 13 amino acids long. Trimming cost V 0 bases and J 2 bases, with 5 bases left between them. Worth noting for this clone: What it binds is not known.

The table came from immunoSEQ multiplex PCR; TCRdb's copy has only in-frame clones and leaves some out. Of about 110,000 clones in the sample, about nine tenths were seen once. Sequencing was performed on peripheral blood, taken on day 0 of MenACWY control vaccination. This sequence originates from an adult in good health. The V gene is TRBV27, the J gene TRBJ2-7; no reliable D call. In DNA form, the CDR3 reads TGTGCCAGCAGTTTATCGGGCGCCTACGAGCAGTACTTC. This gives the protein CASSLSGAYEQYF.